These 18 T cell receptor beta chains were sequenced from one sample in a study. MiXCR, applied by TCRdb to the 5' RACE reads, yields one record per CDR3 protein. The sample includes 2,500 to 3,500 distinct CDR3 sequences, under 7% seen only once; the top ten take 6.5%. The sample comprised total memory T cells from blood PBMCs. This sample's subset: transitional memory CD4+ T cells. These receptors were collected from a female donor with HIV.

This clonotype is medium-sized in the sample. The V call is TRBV5-4, the J call TRBJ2-7; 7 bases fit TRBD1. V shed 4 bases and J 3 bases; nucleotides not matched to a gene: 7. Germline values: CDR1 SGHNT, CDR2 YYREEE (reference sequence). CDR3 length equals 14 residues. DNA of the CDR3: TGTGCCAGCAGCATCTACAGGGGAGACTACGAGCAGTACGTC. Its protein is CASSIYRGDYEQYV.

This clonotype occurred a few times. The gene calls are TRBV6-2 or TRBV6-3 and TRBJ2-5; D may be TRBD1 (5 bases). V lost 8 bases and J lost 5, with 12 bases in between. The length of the CDR3 is 12 residues. CDR1 and CDR2 from the germline V gene are MNHEY and SVGEGT. This chain's CDR3 is CASENPGETQYF. The CDR3 bases are TGTGCCAGCGAAAACCCAGGGGAGACCCAGTACTTC.

This clonotype qualifies as medium-sized. The chain couples TRBV10-3 to TRBJ2-7; a weak D match, TRBD2 (5 bases). V shed 11 bases and J shed 5 bases, with 22 bases lying between them. Germline CDR1 and CDR2: ENHRY and SYGVKD. There are 14 residues in the CDR3. The chain's CDR3 is CASKEGAQPHEQYF. DNA of the CDR3: TGTGCCTCGAAAGAGGGCGCCCAGCCCCACGAGCAGTACTTC.

In its sample, this clonotype ranks as medium-sized. The J gene is TRBJ1-2, the V gene TRBV30; D call uncertain. V was trimmed by 6 bases and J by 0 bases, leaving 8 bases between them. This CDR3 comprises 12 residues. The germline CDR1 and CDR2 sequences are GTSNPN and SVGIG (reference sequence). CDR3 protein: CACNTANYGYTF. For the CDR3, the DNA is TGTGCCTGCAACACAGCTAACTATGGCTACACCTTC.

This clonotype has a handful of counts. The chain couples TRBV4-1 to TRBJ1-4; tentatively, D is TRBD1 (6 bases). Trimming took off 0 bases at V and 10 bases at J, with 12 bases between the two ends. CDR3 length equals 14 residues. From germline, CDR1 is MGHRA and CDR2 YSYEKL. The CDR3 DNA reads as TGCGCCAGCAGCCAAGATTTACAGGGACCAAAACTGTTTTTT. Its translation is CASSQDLQGPKLFF.

By share, this clonotype counts as medium-sized. This sequence joins TRBV6-6 and TRBJ1-2; no definite D call. The CDR3 runs 12 residues. Germline V gene lookup returns CDR1 MNHNY and CDR2 SVGAGI (reference sequence). V lost 7 bases to trimming and J lost 2 bases, with 8 bases between them. CDR3 nucleotides: TGTGCCAGCACGCTGGGAAACTATGGCTACACCTTC. Protein: CASTLGNYGYTF.

Only a few counts were recorded for this clonotype. The V and J genes are TRBV11-3 and TRBJ1-5; perhaps TRBD1 as D (6 bases). The CDR3 contains 15 residues. CDR1 and CDR2 from the germline V gene are SGHNT and YENEEA. Deletions cut 5 bases from V and 0 bases from J, with 11 bases between. In DNA, the CDR3 is TGTGCCAGCAGCCGGGGGCCCTATAGCAATCAGCCCCAGCATTTT. Its translation: CASSRGPYSNQPQHF.

Sample share makes this clonotype medium-sized. The chain recombines TRBV19 with TRBJ2-2; D may match TRBD1 or TRBD2 (7 bases each). V dropped 5 bases and J dropped 4 bases, with 14 bases sitting between them. CDR3 length: 15 amino acids. The germline V gene encodes CDR1 LNHDA and CDR2 SQIVND (reference sequence). CDR3 in DNA: TGTGCCAGTAGTTCGCAGGGGGGGCTCACCGGGGAGCTGTTTTTT. Protein product: CASSSQGGLTGELFF.

This clonotype ranks as medium-sized. The chain links TRBV11-3 to TRBJ2-2, with D possibly TRBD2 on 7 matching bases. The CDR3 length is 16 residues. Germline V gene sequence: CDR1 SGHNT, CDR2 YENEEA. V was clipped by 1 base and J by 3 bases, with 12 bases between them. The CDR3 loop reads CASSLVGGADTGELFF. DNA for the CDR3: TGTGCCAGCAGCTTAGTTGGGGGGGCCGACACCGGGGAGCTGTTTTTT.

This clonotype rates as medium-sized. J is TRBJ2-1 and V is TRBV12-3 or TRBV12-4, with TRBD2 matching over 10 bases. Germline trimming cut 5 bases from V and 4 bases from J; bases unmatched to any gene: 5. This CDR3 region has 15 residues. The CDR3, as DNA: TGTGCCAGCAGTCTCAGCGGGGGGGATTACAATGAGCAGTTCTTC. This encodes CASSLSGGDYNEQFF.

This clonotype is medium-sized in the sample. The V call is TRBV15, the J call TRBJ1-1, with D possibly matching TRBD1 (6 bases). The CDR3 totals 15 residues. Germline CDR1 LNHNV, CDR2 YYDKDF (reference sequence). Trimming took off 1 base at V and 4 bases at J, with 13 bases between the two ends. The CDR3 spells CATSRAQGGVTEAFF. The CDR3 DNA reads TGTGCCACCAGCAGAGCACAGGGAGGGGTCACTGAAGCTTTCTTT. Full variable domain (remainder filled in from reference TRBV15 and TRBJ1-1): DAMVIQNPRYQVTQFGKPVTLSCSQTLNHNVMYWYQQKSSQAPKLLFHYYDKDFNNEADTPDNFQSRRPNTSFCFLDIRSPGLGDTAMYLCATSRAQGGVTEAFFGQGTRLTVV.

The gene calls are TRBV7-9 and TRBJ1-1; D possibly corresponds to TRBD1 (5 bases). Deletions cut 11 bases from V and 2 bases from J, with 12 bases between. The CDR3 contains 12 residues. CDR1 and CDR2 (germline): SEHNR, FQNEAQ (reference sequence). The CDR3 DNA reads TGTGCCGCAGGGAGAACTAACACTGAAGCTTTCTTT. It is translated as CAAGRTNTEAFF.

This clonotype qualifies as large (0.1 to 1%). V gene TRBV6-5 combines with J gene TRBJ1-1; D is undetermined. V shed 0 bases and J shed 0 bases, with 5 bases lying between them. Germline lookup yields CDR1 MNHEY and CDR2 SVGAGI. The CDR3 extends over 14 amino acids. The CDR3 spells CASSYSQMNTEAFF. The DNA for the CDR3 is TGTGCCAGCAGTTACTCTCAGATGAACACTGAAGCTTTCTTT.

This clonotype was picked up a small number of times. This chain joins TRBV7-6 and TRBJ1-1; D not certain. Germline V gene lookup returns CDR1 SGHVS and CDR2 FNYEAQ. The CDR3 contains 11 residues. The V gene lost 8 bases and the J gene lost 4 bases, with 8 bases spanning the gap. The CDR3 region has the DNA TGTGCCAGCGCCTCGGTCACTGAAGCTTTCTTT. Its protein is CASASVTEAFF.

This clonotype has only a few counts. The chain joins TRBV20-1 to TRBJ2-3, with 8 bases lining up with TRBD1. V gave up 4 bases and J gave up 2 bases; unmatched junction bases: 5. This CDR3 region has 14 residues. In germline, CDR1 is DFQATT, CDR2 SNEGSKA (reference sequence). The chain's CDR3 is CSAKRQGITDTQYF. CDR3 DNA sequence: TGCAGTGCTAAGCGACAGGGGATCACAGATACGCAGTATTTT.

In its sample, this clonotype was seen a few times. V usage is TRBV7-9 and J usage is TRBJ1-6; 10 nucleotides align to TRBD1. This CDR3 is 17 amino acids long. J lost 9 bases, V lost 5 bases, and 13 bases had no gene match. Germline CDR1 is SEHNR and CDR2 is FQNEAQ (reference sequence). The CDR3 is CASSPDRQGAGRSPLHF. Written as DNA, the CDR3 is TGTGCCAGCAGCCCCGACCGACAGGGGGCCGGTCGTTCACCCCTCCACTTT.

To note about this clonotype: This could be a read error, since a much larger clone is one nucleotide away. V is TRBV7-2 and J is TRBJ1-4; a weak D match, TRBD1 (6 bases). Germline V CDR1 and CDR2: SGHTA, FQGNSA. V lost 5 bases and J lost 7, with 14 bases in between. CDR3 length: 14 amino acids. The CDR3 region is CASSVDRFSEKLFF. DNA of the CDR3: TGTGCCAGCAGCGTAGACAGGTTTAGTGAAAAACTGTTTTTT.

The table lists this clonotype with a few counts. The chain uses TRBV30 and TRBJ2-5, with D uncertain. There are 13 residues in the CDR3. The germline V gene encodes CDR1 GTSNPN and CDR2 SVGIG (reference sequence). The V gene lost 1 base and the J gene lost 0 bases, with 6 bases spanning the gap. The CDR3 DNA reads as TGTGCCTGGAGTGGAGCCAACCAAGAGACCCAGTACTTC. The encoded protein is CAWSGANQETQYF.